This T cell receptor (beta chain) came from a study of cytomegalovirus exposure and HLA in healthy donors. Study at large: Earlier, about 180 million T cells were analyzed, and about 100 million unique TCR beta sequences were found among them. From HLA-typed donors, an early data release held tens of millions of unique TCRs. General study findings and limits: Reportedly, fewer N-insertions than the approximately 610-donor mean appeared in an Asian-associated ancestry cluster in a later analysis.

The CDR3 is 14 amino acids. Germline CDR1 is LNHDA and CDR2 is SQIVND (reference sequence). The ends lost 3 bases at V and 5 bases at J; junction bases unmatched: 6. On this clone itself: The antigen remains undetermined.

Primers included in the PCR were 60 Vbeta and 13 Jbeta primers. The protocol was immunoSEQ multiplex PCR, while the TCRdb copy is restricted to in-frame clones and leaves out a portion. Of about 120,000 clones listed, over 75% were seen once; the top ten hold just under 2.5%. This clonotype was sampled from a woman between 18 and 30 years old in good health and CMV-seronegative. The chain uses TRBV19 and TRBJ2-7, with 8 positions matching TRBD1. The sample consisted of PBMCs. For the CDR3, the DNA is TGTGCCAGTAGTATGCCGGACAGGGCCCACGAGCAGTACTTC. Translated, it gives CASSMPDRAHEQYF.